One sample yielded the 15 T cell receptor beta chains listed below, sequenced in a study of shared clonotypes between healthy human individuals (dated by TCRdb to 2020 to 2021). Libraries were built with the immunoSEQ multiplex PCR assay. TCRdb re-hosts the immuneACCESS table, in-frame sequences only. Its copies lack some clones; in the studies checked, an unresolved V gene accounts for under half of them, and the cause for the rest is not known. This sample lists around 430,000 clones; around 79% were detected once. Clones ranked in the top ten supply under 15% of the sample. The sample was PBMCs. All receptors come from a middle-aged woman in good health. Some clones in this sample may be carry-over from other donors' samples.

The rearrangement uses TRBV21-1 and TRBJ2-1; TRBD1, the D gene given by the table, was not confirmed from the DNA. TRBV21-1 is a recognized pseudogene. The CDR3 has 16 amino acids. The CDR3 DNA follows: TGTGCCAGCAGCCCGTTAACAGGGAGCTCCTACAATGAGCAGTTCTTC. Amino acids: CASSPLTGSSYNEQFF.

Points on this clone: At the DNA level, this CDR3 is encoded by other sequences in the same sample as well. V gene TRBV5-1 combines with J gene TRBJ1-2; D possibly corresponds to TRBD1 (5 bases). Germline loops: CDR1 SGHRS, CDR2 YFSETQ. This CDR3 comprises 14 residues. Trimming removed 0 bases from V and 2 bases from J, with 8 bases in between. The CDR3: CASSLGQGNYGYTF. The CDR3 DNA follows: TGCGCCAGCAGCTTGGGTCAGGGCAACTATGGCTACACCTTC. Drawing the rest from reference TRBV5-1 and TRBJ1-2, the complete variable domain is KAGVTQTPRYLIKTRGQQVTLSCSPISGHRSVSWYQQTPGQGLQFLFEYFSETQRNKGNFPGRFSGRQFSNSRSEMNVSTLELGDSALYLCASSLGQGNYGYTFGSGTRLTVV.

This rearrangement joins TRBV15 to TRBJ1-4; D possibly corresponds to TRBD1 (5 bases). This CDR3 region has 16 residues. The V and J ends lost 5 bases and 8 bases respectively, with 21 bases between them. CDR1 is LNHNV and CDR2 is YYDKDF in the germline V gene (reference sequence). Here the CDR3 DNA reads TGTGCCACCAGCCCAAGAAGCGGGACGGCCCAGGAAAAACTGTTTTTT. Amino acids: CATSPRSGTAQEKLFF.

This clone was found once. The rearrangement uses TRBV30 and TRBJ2-7; D is unresolved. Germline loops: CDR1 GTSNPN, CDR2 SVGIG (reference sequence). The CDR3 runs to 12 residues. Trimming removed 0 bases from V and 4 bases from J, with 7 bases in between. The CDR3 coding sequence is TGTGCCTGGAGTGTTTACGTGTACGAGCAGTACTTC. Translated: CAWSVYVYEQYF.

The rearrangement links TRBV28 to TRBJ1-6; D ambiguous. Deletions cut 5 bases from V and 10 bases from J, with 6 bases between. Per germline, CDR1 MDHEN and CDR2 SYDVKM. CDR3 length equals 11 residues. CDR3 region: CASSDMSPLHF. For the CDR3, the DNA is TGTGCCAGCAGTGACATGTCACCCCTCCACTTT. The full variable domain, with the rest looked up from reference TRBV28 and TRBJ1-6, is DVKVTQSSRYLVKRTGEKVFLECVQDMDHENMFWYRQDPGLGLRLIYFSYDVKMKEKGDIPEGYSVSREKKERFSLILESASTNQTSMYLCASSDMSPLHFGNGTRLTVT.

This clone was recorded once. The chain is built from TRBV7-2 and TRBJ2-1; D is unclear. In germline, CDR1 is SGHTA, CDR2 FQGNSA. The length of the CDR3 is 15 residues. V was pared by 4 bases and J by 7 bases, with 17 bases between. CDR3 sequence: CASSSPYPPGNEQFF. DNA for the CDR3: TGTGCCAGCAGCTCTCCGTATCCCCCTGGGAATGAGCAGTTCTTC.

The chain employs TRBV18 and TRBJ2-7, with TRBD2 matching 10 bases. The CDR3 has 15 residues. Germline CDR1 reads KGHSH; CDR2 reads LQKENI. Trimming at V came to 5 bases and at J to 1 base, leaving 5 bases not matched to a gene. This chain's CDR3 is CASSTGLAASYEQYF. The CDR3 bases are TGTGCCAGCTCAACCGGACTAGCGGCATCCTACGAGCAGTACTTC.

This clone was found many times. This same CDR3 is encoded by further DNA sequences in the sample. This rearrangement joins TRBV10-2 to TRBJ2-7; 9 bases map to TRBD2. After removal of 8 bases from V and 6 bases from J, the junction contained 8 bases not matched to a gene. Germline lookup yields CDR1 WSHSY and CDR2 SAAADI. The length of the CDR3 is 13 residues. The CDR3 protein is CASRAGGPFEQYF. CDR3 nucleotide sequence: TGCGCCAGCCGGGCGGGAGGGCCTTTCGAGCAGTACTTC.

V is TRBV4-1 and J is TRBJ1-2; D unclear. Germline lookup yields CDR1 MGHRA and CDR2 YSYEKL. Trimming left V 1 base short and J 6 bases short, with 15 bases between. There are 15 residues in the CDR3. The DNA for the CDR3 is TGCGCCAGCAGCCAAGTGGGAGGATCAAAGGATGGCTACACCTTC. This translates into CASSQVGGSKDGYTF.

The chain has TRBV18 and TRBJ2-1; 7 bases map to TRBD1. From germline, CDR1 is KGHSH and CDR2 LQKENI. This CDR3 region has 13 residues. V shed 5 bases, J shed 10 bases, and the junction held 8 bases outside the gene matches. DNA of the CDR3: TGTGCCAGCTCAGAGTTCGACAGGGCCGAGCAGTTCTTC. Its protein product is CASSEFDRAEQFF.

V gene TRBV5-1 combines with J gene TRBJ2-5; no reliable D call. Per germline, CDR1 SGHRS and CDR2 YFSETQ. CDR3 length: 13 amino acids. Trimming cost V 3 bases and J 1 base, with 7 bases left between them. The CDR3, as DNA: TGCGCCAGCAGCTCCCAGCTCCAAGAGACCCAGTACTTC. Protein: CASSSQLQETQYF.

A single count supports this clone. V and J are TRBV25-1 and TRBJ1-4, with TRBD1 matching over 12 bases. Germline V gives CDR1 MGHDK, CDR2 SYGVNS. V shed 1 base and J 8 bases; nucleotides not matched to a gene: 5. The CDR3 length is 16 residues. The CDR3: CASSEFRGQGAEKLFF. DNA of the CDR3: TGTGCCAGCAGTGAATTTAGGGGACAGGGGGCGGAAAAACTGTTTTTT.

V usage is TRBV28 and J usage is TRBJ2-3, with 12 bases aligning to TRBD2. The CDR3 is made up of 20 amino acids. The junction had 17 bases not matched to a gene; V was cut back by 3 bases and J by 4 bases. The germline CDR1 and CDR2 sequences are MDHEN and SYDVKM. The CDR3 nucleotides are TGTGCCAGCAGTTTTTCGCTGGAGACTAGCGGGAGTGTAAGGGCAGATACGCAGTATTTT. This encodes CASSFSLETSGSVRADTQYF.

The V gene is TRBV27, the J gene TRBJ1-2, with D possibly matching TRBD1 (5 bases). V was cut by 2 bases and J by 4 bases, with 8 bases left in between. CDR3 length: 13 residues. Germline V gives CDR1 MNHEY, CDR2 SMNVEV (reference sequence). CDR3 in amino acids: CASSLGASYGYTF. The CDR3 nucleotides are TGTGCCAGCAGTTTAGGGGCAAGCTATGGCTACACCTTC.

As to this clone: Since a far larger clone is one base different, this is likely a read error. The rearrangement joins TRBV6-1 to TRBJ2-7; D may match TRBD1 or TRBD2 (6 bases each). Germline-derived CDR1 and CDR2 are MNHNS and SASEGT. The CDR3 consists of 15 residues. This chain's CDR3 is CVSSEVEEGGYEQYF. In nucleotides, the CDR3 is TGTGTCAGCAGTGAAGTCGAGGAAGGGGGGTACGAGCAGTACTTC.